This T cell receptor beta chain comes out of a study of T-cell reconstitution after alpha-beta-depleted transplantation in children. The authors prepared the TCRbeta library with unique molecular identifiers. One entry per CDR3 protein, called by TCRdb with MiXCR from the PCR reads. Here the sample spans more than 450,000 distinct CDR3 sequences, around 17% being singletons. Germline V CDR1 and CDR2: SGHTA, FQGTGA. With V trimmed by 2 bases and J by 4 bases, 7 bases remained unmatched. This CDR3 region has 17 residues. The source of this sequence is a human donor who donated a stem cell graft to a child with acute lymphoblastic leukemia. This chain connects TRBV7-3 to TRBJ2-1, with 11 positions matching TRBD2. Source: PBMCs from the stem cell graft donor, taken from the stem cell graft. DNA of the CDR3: TGTGCCAGCAGCTTATATCCGGGGACTAGCGGATACAATGAGCAGTTCTTC. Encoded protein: CASSLYPGTSGYNEQFF.